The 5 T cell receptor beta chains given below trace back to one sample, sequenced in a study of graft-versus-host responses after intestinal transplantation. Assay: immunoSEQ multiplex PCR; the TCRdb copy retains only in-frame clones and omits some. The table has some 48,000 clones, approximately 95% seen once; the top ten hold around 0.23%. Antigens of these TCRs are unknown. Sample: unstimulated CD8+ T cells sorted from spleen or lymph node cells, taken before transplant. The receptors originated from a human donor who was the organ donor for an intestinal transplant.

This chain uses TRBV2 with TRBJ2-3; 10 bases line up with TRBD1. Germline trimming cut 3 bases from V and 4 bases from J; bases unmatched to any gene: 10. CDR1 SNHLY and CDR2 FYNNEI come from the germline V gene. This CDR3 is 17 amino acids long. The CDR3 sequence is CASSDPKTGGPADTQYF. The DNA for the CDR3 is TGTGCCAGCAGTGACCCTAAGACAGGGGGCCCCGCAGATACGCAGTATTTT.

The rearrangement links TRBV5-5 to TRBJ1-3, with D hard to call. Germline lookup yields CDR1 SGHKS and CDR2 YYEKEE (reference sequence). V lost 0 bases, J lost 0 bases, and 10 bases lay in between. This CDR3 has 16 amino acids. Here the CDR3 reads CASSLDIGNSGNTIYF. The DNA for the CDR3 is TGTGCCAGCAGCTTGGATATAGGCAACTCTGGAAACACCATATATTTT.

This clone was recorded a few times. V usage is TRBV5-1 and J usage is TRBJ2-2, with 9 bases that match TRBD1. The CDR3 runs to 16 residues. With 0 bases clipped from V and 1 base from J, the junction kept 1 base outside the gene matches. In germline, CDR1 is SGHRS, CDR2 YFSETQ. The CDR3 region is CASSLGGQGNTGELFF. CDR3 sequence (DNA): TGCGCCAGCAGCTTGGGGGGACAGGGGAACACCGGGGAGCTGTTTTTT.

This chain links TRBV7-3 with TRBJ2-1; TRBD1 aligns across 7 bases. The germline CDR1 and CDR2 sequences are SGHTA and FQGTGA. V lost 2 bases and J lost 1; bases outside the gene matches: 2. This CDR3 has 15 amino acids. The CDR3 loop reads CASSLGQASYNEQFF. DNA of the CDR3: TGTGCCAGCAGCTTAGGACAGGCGTCCTACAATGAGCAGTTCTTC.

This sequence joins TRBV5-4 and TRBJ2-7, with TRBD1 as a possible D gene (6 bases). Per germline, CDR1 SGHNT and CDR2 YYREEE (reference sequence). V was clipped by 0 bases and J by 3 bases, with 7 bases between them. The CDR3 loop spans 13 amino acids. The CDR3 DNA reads TGTGCCAGCAGCTTGGACAGGGACTACGAGCAGTACTTC. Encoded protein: CASSLDRDYEQYF.